Described below is a single T cell receptor beta chain sequence and its context. Its antigen is not known. This specimen belongs to a study of radiotherapy plus CTLA-4 blockade in lung cancer. Study conclusions and caveats: Researchers report tumor-derived TCR clones expanding in blood after radiotherapy plus ipilimumab.

Focal radiation plus CTLA-4 blockade with ipilimumab was administered to patients who had chemo-refractory metastatic non-small-cell lung cancer. The table came from immunoSEQ multiplex PCR; TCRdb's copy has only in-frame clones and leaves some out. This table holds approximately 44,000 clones, approximately 79% found once. The ends lost 4 bases at V and 5 bases at J; junction bases unmatched: 10. CDR1 and CDR2 (germline): MNHNS, SASEGT. The CDR3 is 15 amino acids. The rearrangement links TRBV6-1 to TRBJ1-1, with 7 bases identical to TRBD1. Here the sequenced sample was peripheral blood, taken from a patient treated with radiotherapy plus ipilimumab. This receptor was taken from a human donor with non-small cell lung cancer who had stable disease on radiotherapy plus ipilimumab. CDR3 nucleotide sequence: TGTGCCAGCAGTGTTCAGGGGGAAGGAAGTACTGAAGCTTTCTTT. It yields the protein CASSVQGEGSTEAFF.